The clone carrying this T cell receptor beta chain has a count of ten or more. The antigen is undetermined. What was amplified from RNA transcripts were TCR beta CDR3 regions. The study used the HTBI primer set for a first-round RT-PCR of the TCR CDR3. TCRdb itself ran the multiplex PCR reads through MiXCR, one entry per CDR3 protein. The sample yields approximately 640,000 distinct CDR3 sequences, 15% to 20% seen once. Aged 18 to 65, the patients had hyperthyroidism that was newly diagnosed and had lasted under 2 months. Clinical symptoms, serum thyroxine, TRAb, thyroid ultrasound and orbital computed tomography informed diagnoses. The CDR3 has 12 residues. Germline V gene sequence: CDR1 SNHLY, CDR2 FYNNEI. V lost 9 bases to trimming and J lost 8 bases; unmatched junction nucleotides: 5. This sample stems from a study of T cells in Graves' hyperthyroidism and ophthalmopathy. Overall study results and limits: The model's output predicted ophthalmopathy at a median of roughly seven months prior to onset. Also found in blood were most expanded thyroid clonotypes above 0.001.

The source is a woman aged 30 to 39 with Graves' hyperthyroidism. The chain combines TRBV2 with TRBJ2-1; 9 bases line up with TRBD2. Sequencing was performed on blood. In DNA, the CDR3 is TGTGCCAGGGGACTAGCTTTAGATGAGCAGTTCTTC. The encoded protein is CARGLALDEQFF. Looking up the rest from reference TRBV2 and TRBJ2-1 gives the full variable domain: EPEVTQTPSHQVTQMGQEVILRCVPISNHLYFYWYRQILGQKVEFLVSFYNNEISEKSEIFDDQFSVERPDGSNFTLKIRSTKLEDSAMYFCARGLALDEQFFGPGTRLTVL.